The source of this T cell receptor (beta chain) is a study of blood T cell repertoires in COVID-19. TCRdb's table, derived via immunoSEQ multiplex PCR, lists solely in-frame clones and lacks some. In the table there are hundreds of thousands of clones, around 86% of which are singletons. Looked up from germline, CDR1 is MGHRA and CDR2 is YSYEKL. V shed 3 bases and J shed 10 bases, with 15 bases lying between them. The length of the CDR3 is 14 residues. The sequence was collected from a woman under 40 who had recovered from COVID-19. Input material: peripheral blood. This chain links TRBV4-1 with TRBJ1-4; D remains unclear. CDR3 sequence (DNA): TGCGCCAGCAGCCAGCCGATGGCCCCGGGAAAACTGTTTTTT. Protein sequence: CASSQPMAPGKLFF.